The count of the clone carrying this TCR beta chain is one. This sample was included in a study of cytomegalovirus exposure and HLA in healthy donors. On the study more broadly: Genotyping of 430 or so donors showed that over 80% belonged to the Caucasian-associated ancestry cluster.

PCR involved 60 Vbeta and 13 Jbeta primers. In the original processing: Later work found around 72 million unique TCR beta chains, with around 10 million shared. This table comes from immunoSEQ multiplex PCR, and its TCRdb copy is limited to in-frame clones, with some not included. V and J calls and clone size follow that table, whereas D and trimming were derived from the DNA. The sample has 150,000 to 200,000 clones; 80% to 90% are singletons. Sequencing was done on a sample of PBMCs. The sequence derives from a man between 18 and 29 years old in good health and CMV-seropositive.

The CDR3 here is CASSQNRGTPGNEQFF. CDR3 in DNA: TGTGCCAGCAGCCAAAACCGCGGGACCCCGGGGAATGAGCAGTTCTTC. This chain connects TRBV4-2 to TRBJ2-1, with D possibly TRBD2 on 6 matching bases. Deletions cut 2 bases from V and 7 bases from J, with 18 bases between. CDR1 is LGHNA, CDR2 YNFKEQ, per germline. This CDR3 comprises 16 residues.